This T cell receptor beta chain was profiled in a study of T cell responses to AZD1222 COVID-19 vaccine. TCRdb's table, derived via immunoSEQ multiplex PCR, lists solely in-frame clones and lacks some. The sample has about 120,000 clones; roughly 87% are singletons. This specimen was peripheral blood, taken 28 days after the second AZD1222 dose. The source of this sequence is an adult who received the AZD1222 COVID-19 vaccine.

CDR3 loop: CASSFGTNQPQHF. The CDR3, as DNA: TGTGCCAGCAGTTTTGGCACAAATCAGCCCCAGCATTTT. This chain joins TRBV12-3 or TRBV12-4 and TRBJ1-5; no clear D gene. The germline V and J ends were trimmed by 3 bases and 4 bases, with 7 bases remaining between them. The CDR3 is 13 amino acids.